The clone carrying this T cell receptor (beta chain) has a handful of counts. This sample is drawn from a study of T cells after yellow fever vaccination. V gave up 2 bases and J gave up 10 bases; unmatched junction bases: 7. Germline V gives CDR1 SGHRS, CDR2 YFSETQ. This CDR3 is 15 amino acids long. TCRdb reprocessed the 5' RACE reads via MiXCR and lists one record per CDR3 protein. The table includes around 230,000 distinct CDR3 sequences, approximately 6.8% detected once. The V gene is TRBV5-1, the J gene TRBJ2-1; 12 bases are a match to TRBD1. This TCR was recovered from a man aged 25 to 40 who received the YFV17D yellow fever vaccine. The source material was CD4+ T cells sorted from PBMCs, sampled on the day of the yellow fever booster vaccination. Here the CDR3 DNA reads TGCGCCAGCAGCTTCCAGGGACAGGGGGCCTGGGAGCAGTTCTTC. This translates into CASSFQGQGAWEQFF.